This TCR beta chain was profiled in a study of blood T cell repertoires in COVID-19. Followed over time, Seattle patients had been enrolled while infection was active. Using immunoSEQ multiplex PCR, the repertoire was profiled, and TCRdb retains in-frame clones only, with some absent. Among some 400,000 clones listed, around 87% were seen once. In germline, CDR1 is GTSNPN, CDR2 SVGIG (reference sequence). V trimming: 0 bases; J trimming: 2 bases; junction bases outside the gene matches: 2. CDR3 length equals 15 residues. Sequencing used peripheral blood. This rearrangement joins TRBV30 to TRBJ2-3; 10 bases are a match to TRBD2. The receptor was derived from a woman aged 25 to 39 with COVID-19, enrolled during active disease. The CDR3 DNA sequence: TGTGCCTGGAGTGTTCTAGCGGGAGACACAGATACGCAGTATTTT. Its translation is CAWSVLAGDTDTQYF.